The TCR beta chain under discussion was sequenced for a study of blood T cell repertoires in COVID-19. About the study: Samples taken during acute and convalescent COVID-19 were collected in the United States, Italy and Spain.

There are a few counts of this clone. Libraries were prepared by immunoSEQ multiplex PCR; TCRdb keeps only in-frame clonotypes and omits some of them. The sample consists of about 250,000 clones, 70% to 90% of them appearing once. This CDR3 contains 19 residues. Germline trimming cut 1 base from V and 9 bases from J; bases unmatched to any gene: 22. Germline loops: CDR1 LGHNA, CDR2 YNFKEQ. Sequencing was carried out using peripheral blood. The chain recombines TRBV4-2 with TRBJ2-7, with TRBD1 matching over 9 bases. The TCR was taken from a woman in her twenties or thirties with COVID-19, enrolled during active disease. This CDR3 is CASSQVTTKTGTGTQGQYF. The CDR3 coding sequence is TGTGCCAGCAGCCAAGTAACTACCAAAACCGGGACAGGGACCCAGGGGCAGTACTTC.